The 26 T cell receptor beta chains below all came from one sample that was sequenced in a study of OX40 agonist ivuxolimab in advanced cancers. Sequencing was performed with immunoSEQ multiplex PCR; in TCRdb, only in-frame clones are kept and a portion is missing. The sample has about 51,000 clones, over 65% seen once. The material was CD4+ or CD8+ T cells sorted from blood, obtained in a trial of the OX40 agonist ivuxolimab. These receptor sequences come from an adult with an advanced solid tumor such as melanoma, head and neck, liver or kidney cancer.

This clone was seen just once. The gene calls are TRBV6-5 and TRBJ1-2; D unclear. The ends were cut back, 0 bases at V and 0 bases at J, with 8 bases in the middle. This CDR3 has 15 amino acids. In germline, CDR1 is MNHEY, CDR2 SVGAGI. The CDR3 sequence is CASSYSAITNYGYTF. In DNA, the CDR3 is TGTGCCAGCAGTTACTCTGCAATCACTAACTATGGCTACACCTTC.

This clone was picked up one time. The chain is built from TRBV6-5 and TRBJ1-3; D is uncertain. The CDR3 length is 16 residues. Germline CDR1 and CDR2: MNHEY and SVGAGI. The V gene lost 0 bases and the J gene lost 4 bases, with 13 bases spanning the gap. In DNA form, the CDR3 reads TGTGCCAGCAGTTACTCTTCACGGGCAGGAGGAAACACCATATATTTT. It specifies CASSYSSRAGGNTIYF.

This chain links TRBV5-1 with TRBJ1-4; a weak D match, TRBD1 (6 bases). This CDR3 is 15 amino acids long. V lost 4 bases, J lost 8 bases, and 18 bases lay in between. CDR1 and CDR2 (germline): SGHRS, YFSETQ. CDR3 in DNA: TGCGCCAGCAGCGCTCTTCAGGGGCCCTGGGAAAAACTGTTTTTT. Translation gives CASSALQGPWEKLFF. The variable domain in full, with the rest retrieved from reference TRBV5-1 and TRBJ1-4, is KAGVTQTPRYLIKTRGQQVTLSCSPISGHRSVSWYQQTPGQGLQFLFEYFSETQRNKGNFPGRFSGRQFSNSRSEMNVSTLELGDSALYLCASSALQGPWEKLFFGSGTQLSVL.

This clone has a handful of counts. The V gene is TRBV7-6, the J gene TRBJ2-5; 12 bases align to TRBD2. The ends lost 5 bases at V and 2 bases at J; junction bases unmatched: 6. The CDR3 has 16 amino acids. The germline V gene encodes CDR1 SGHVS and CDR2 FNYEAQ. CDR3: CASSPGLAGRQETQYF. In DNA form, the CDR3 reads TGTGCCAGCAGCCCCGGACTAGCGGGAAGACAAGAGACCCAGTACTTC.

Comment on this clone: Compared with germline, one end of the junction differs, possibly owing to a read error. The rearrangement uses TRBV2 and TRBJ2-1; D may be TRBD2 (6 bases). The CDR3 runs 14 residues. Germline-derived CDR1 and CDR2 are SNHLY and FYNNEI. CDR3 bases: TGTGCCAGCAGTGAAGGGACGGGGACTTCGCCCTCGCTCTTC. Translating gives CASSEGTGTSPSLF.

The chain combines TRBV7-9 with TRBJ1-1, with D unresolved. Trimming shortened V by 3 bases and J by 3 bases, and 11 bases separated the two germline ends. CDR1 and CDR2 from the germline V gene are SEHNR and FQNEAQ (reference sequence). This CDR3 has 14 amino acids. The CDR3 is CASSFGVGYTEAFF. The CDR3 nucleotides are TGTGCCAGCAGCTTTGGGGTCGGCTACACTGAAGCTTTCTTT.

The V gene is TRBV28, the J gene TRBJ2-7; no clear D. CDR1 MDHEN and CDR2 SYDVKM come from the germline V gene. CDR3 length: 14 amino acids. The ends were cut back, 6 bases at V and 4 bases at J, with 16 bases in the middle. In nucleotides, the CDR3 is TGTGCCAGCAGGCTCCCTGGGCAGTTATACGAGCAGTACTTC. Translated: CASRLPGQLYEQYF.

The CDR3 bases are TGCGCCAGCAGCTTGGGACTAGGGCCGGGGACCCAGTACTTC. This codes for CASSLGLGPGTQYF. V and J are TRBV5-1 and TRBJ2-5; a weak D match, TRBD2 (6 bases). CDR3 length equals 14 residues. Per the germline V gene, CDR1 is SGHRS and CDR2 is YFSETQ. V was clipped by 0 bases and J by 7 bases, with 13 bases between them.

The chain has TRBV5-1 and TRBJ2-7, with 8 bases aligning to TRBD1. Per germline, CDR1 SGHRS and CDR2 YFSETQ. V was pared by 8 bases and J by 0 bases, with 4 bases of the junction left unmatched. The CDR3 has 13 amino acids. In nucleotides, the CDR3 is TGCGCCAGTCGGACAGGGAGCTCCTACGAGCAGTACTTC. Translating gives CASRTGSSYEQYF.

CDR3 sequence: CASSLGQGVAGELFF. DNA for the CDR3: TGCGCCAGCAGCTTAGGACAGGGAGTCGCCGGGGAGCTGTTTTTT. The chain carries TRBV5-1 and TRBJ2-2; 8 bases match TRBD1. Trimming at V came to 2 bases and at J to 6 bases, leaving 6 bases not matched to a gene. This CDR3 is 15 amino acids long. Germline CDR1 reads SGHRS; CDR2 reads YFSETQ.

The V call is TRBV7-2, the J call TRBJ1-4; unclear D gene. This CDR3 is built from 13 residues. CDR1 SGHTA and CDR2 FQGNSA come from the germline V gene. V was trimmed by 7 bases and J by 7 bases, leaving 13 bases between them. The CDR3 is CASTYRLGEKLFF. CDR3 DNA sequence: TGTGCCAGCACCTACAGATTAGGTGAAAAACTGTTTTTT. The variable domain in full, completed from reference TRBV7-2 and TRBJ1-4, reads GAGVSQSPSNKVTEKGKDVELRCDPISGHTALYWYRQSLGQGLEFLIYFQGNSAPDKSGLPSDRFSAERTGGSVSTLTIQRTQQEDSAVYLCASTYRLGEKLFFGSGTQLSVL.

V and J are TRBV18 and TRBJ2-7, with D perhaps matching TRBD1 (5 bases). From germline, CDR1 is KGHSH and CDR2 LQKENI. V was trimmed by 0 bases and J by 3 bases, leaving 12 bases between them. The CDR3 has 15 residues. The DNA of the CDR3 is TGTGCCAGCTCACCACCGGGGCTACCGGACTACGAGCAGTACTTC. Its translation: CASSPPGLPDYEQYF.

The chain joins TRBV19 to TRBJ1-5; D is unclear. The germline V gene has CDR1 LNHDA and CDR2 SQIVND (reference sequence). The CDR3 has 16 amino acids. The V and J ends lost 4 bases and 0 bases respectively, with 13 bases between them. The CDR3 nucleotides read TGTGCCAGTAGTAGTAGGATTCTCTATAGCAATCAGCCCCAGCATTTT. It specifies CASSSRILYSNQPQHF.

The chain recombines TRBV9 with TRBJ1-2; D is undetermined. CDR1 and CDR2 (germline): SGDLS, YYNGEE. Deletions cut 0 bases from V and 7 bases from J, with 13 bases between. The CDR3 runs 14 residues. CDR3 sequence: CASSVVIEGSGYTF. Written as DNA, the CDR3 is TGTGCCAGCAGCGTAGTTATTGAGGGATCTGGCTACACCTTC.

The gene calls are TRBV5-1 and TRBJ1-1; D may be TRBD1 (6 bases). The V end lost 4 bases, the J end lost 6 bases, and 22 bases lay between the germline ends. This CDR3 has 16 residues. Germline values: CDR1 SGHRS, CDR2 YFSETQ. This CDR3 reads CASSPHGQPGLAEAFF. In DNA, the CDR3 is TGCGCCAGCAGCCCCCATGGACAGCCCGGGCTAGCTGAAGCTTTCTTT. The whole variable domain, remainder taken from reference TRBV5-1 and TRBJ1-1, is KAGVTQTPRYLIKTRGQQVTLSCSPISGHRSVSWYQQTPGQGLQFLFEYFSETQRNKGNFPGRFSGRQFSNSRSEMNVSTLELGDSALYLCASSPHGQPGLAEAFFGQGTRLTVV.

The chain is built from TRBV27 and TRBJ1-2, with D unresolved. This CDR3 contains 14 residues. The germline V and J ends were trimmed by 3 bases and 2 bases, with 10 bases remaining between them. Germline loops: CDR1 MNHEY, CDR2 SMNVEV (reference sequence). This chain's CDR3 is CASSFGRANYGYTF. The CDR3 nucleotides are TGTGCCAGCAGTTTCGGGCGGGCGAACTATGGCTACACCTTC.

The V and J genes are TRBV28 and TRBJ1-4; unclear D gene. The CDR3 is 16 amino acids. Trimming pared 5 bases from V and 8 bases from J, leaving 21 bases between. CDR1 and CDR2 (germline): MDHEN, SYDVKM. The CDR3 reads CASSPSRALSGEKLFF. CDR3 coding DNA: TGTGCCAGCAGTCCTTCACGGGCTTTATCGGGGGAAAAACTGTTTTTT.

This rearrangement joins TRBV5-1 to TRBJ2-2; 7 bases agree with TRBD2. The CDR3 totals 13 residues. V was clipped by 8 bases and J by 6 bases; unmatched bases: 7. Germline V gives CDR1 SGHRS, CDR2 YFSETQ. The chain's CDR3 is CASTARGAGELFF. CDR3 nucleotides: TGCGCCAGTACAGCTCGGGGGGCCGGGGAGCTGTTTTTT.

The sample holds one count of this clone. The CDR3 is CASMVDPNTEAFF. CDR3 DNA: TGTGCCAGCATGGTCGACCCGAACACTGAAGCTTTCTTT. The V call is TRBV2, the J call TRBJ1-1; D gene ambiguous. V was shortened by 7 bases and J by 1 base, with 10 bases between the two germline ends. Germline values: CDR1 SNHLY, CDR2 FYNNEI. The CDR3 contains 13 residues.

This clone was observed a few times. V is TRBV6-5 and J is TRBJ1-5; a possible D gene is TRBD1 (5 bases). V was pared by 7 bases and J by 3 bases, with 16 bases between. This CDR3 contains 15 residues. Germline CDR1 reads MNHEY; CDR2 reads SVGAGI. CDR3 coding DNA: TGTGCCAGCAAAGGGGCGGGGATTTTCAATCAGCCCCAGCATTTT. Amino acid sequence: CASKGAGIFNQPQHF.

This clone was seen only a few times. The chain has TRBV28 and TRBJ1-1, with D possibly being TRBD1 (6 bases). From germline, CDR1 is MDHEN and CDR2 SYDVKM. The CDR3 has 15 amino acids. Trimming left V 6 bases short and J 1 base short, with 15 bases between. CDR3 residues: CASSKLTGRNTEAFF. The CDR3 DNA is TGTGCCAGCAGCAAACTAACAGGGAGGAACACTGAAGCTTTCTTT.

The chain recombines TRBV5-1 with TRBJ2-5; 7 positions match TRBD1. CDR1 and CDR2 from the germline V gene are SGHRS and YFSETQ. V was pared by 6 bases and J by 1 base, with 15 bases of the junction left unmatched. This CDR3 contains 17 residues. CDR3: CASTPGPPRQGQETQYF. In nucleotides, the CDR3 is TGCGCCAGCACCCCCGGGCCCCCAAGACAGGGCCAAGAGACCCAGTACTTC.

V is TRBV28 and J is TRBJ2-7; tentative D call: TRBD1 (7 bases). The CDR3 contains 14 residues. CDR1 MDHEN and CDR2 SYDVKM come from the germline V gene. V gave up 5 bases and J gave up 7 bases, with 18 bases separating them. CDR3 sequence reads: CASSRRDSGREQYF. DNA of the CDR3: TGTGCCAGCAGTAGAAGGGACAGCGGGCGGGAGCAGTACTTC.

The rearrangement joins TRBV6-5 to TRBJ1-2; possible D gene TRBD1, 5 bases. CDR3 length: 14 amino acids. V was pared by 2 bases and J by 1 base, with 8 bases between. The germline gives CDR1 MNHEY, CDR2 SVGAGI. CDR3 region: CASSYPGNNYGYTF. Written as DNA, the CDR3 is TGTGCCAGCAGTTACCCAGGGAATAACTATGGCTACACCTTC.

The chain joins TRBV4-2 to TRBJ2-5; D tentatively fits TRBD1 or TRBD2 (5 bases each). The J call is uncertain, as TRBJ2-7 better fits the DNA end. There are 16 residues in the CDR3. The germline V gene encodes CDR1 LGHNA and CDR2 YNFKEQ. CDR3: CASSQDVRKRGYEQYF. The CDR3 DNA is TGTGCCAGCAGCCAAGATGTCCGGAAGAGGGGCTACGAGCAGTACTTC.

This clone was seen only a few times. This chain joins TRBV19 and TRBJ2-7, with TRBD1 matching over 7 bases. V lost 4 bases to trimming and J lost 4 bases; unmatched junction nucleotides: 10. Germline V gene sequence: CDR1 LNHDA, CDR2 SQIVND (reference sequence). This CDR3 is 15 amino acids long. CDR3 nucleotides: TGTGCCAGTAGTAGAGGGGACAGACGCTTATACGAGCAGTACTTC. Translation: CASSRGDRRLYEQYF.